The present T cell receptor beta chain was sequenced within a study of metastatic and nonmetastatic thyroid tumors. Thyroid surgery was performed in patients who had received no treatment beforehand. V dropped 0 bases and J dropped 7 bases, with 18 bases sitting between them. This CDR3 has 17 residues. Germline-derived CDR1 and CDR2 are KGHDR and SFDVKD. The sample holds many counts of this clone. Other DNA sequences in this sample translate to the same CDR3. TCRdb re-analyzed the PCR reads using MiXCR. The sample comprises 30,000 to 40,000 clones, roughly 13% of which are singletons, and over 7.5% rests with the top ten.

Sequencing input: blood. The origin of this receptor is a female donor with papillary thyroid cancer or a benign thyroid nodule (not recorded which). Some clones in this sample may be carry-over from other donors' samples. The chain is built from TRBV24-1 and TRBJ2-1; D uncertain. The DNA of the CDR3 is TGTGCCACCAGTGATTTGAAGGCTACCAGGAGTTCTAATGAGCAGTTCTTC. Protein: CATSDLKATRSSNEQFF.